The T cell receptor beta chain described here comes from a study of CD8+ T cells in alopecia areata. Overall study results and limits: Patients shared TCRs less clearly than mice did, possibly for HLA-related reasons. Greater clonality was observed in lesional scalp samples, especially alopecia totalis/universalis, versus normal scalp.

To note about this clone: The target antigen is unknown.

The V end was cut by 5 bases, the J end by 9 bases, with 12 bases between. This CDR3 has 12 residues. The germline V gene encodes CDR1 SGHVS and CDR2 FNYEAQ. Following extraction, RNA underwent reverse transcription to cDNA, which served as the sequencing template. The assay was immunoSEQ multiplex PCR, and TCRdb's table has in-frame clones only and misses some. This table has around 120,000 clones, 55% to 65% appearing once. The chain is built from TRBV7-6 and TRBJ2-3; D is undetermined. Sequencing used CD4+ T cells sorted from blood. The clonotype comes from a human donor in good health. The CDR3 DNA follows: TGTGCCAGCAGCCCCCGTACTGGGACGCAGTATTTT. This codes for CASSPRTGTQYF.